Below, 8 T cell receptor beta chains from the same sample are listed, as sequenced in a study of Ad26.COV2.S vaccination and SARS-CoV-2 variants. Regarding treatment: over 15 received Ad26.COV2.S at low or high dose, single or two shots; roughly five received placebo; per-sample allocation not given. After the first vaccine or placebo injection, samples were drawn on day 63. Profiling relied on immunoSEQ multiplex PCR, and the TCRdb table lists in-frame clones only, not all of them. This table holds 350,000 to 500,000 clones, 89% found once. Here the sequenced sample was peripheral blood, taken in a trial of Ad26.COV2.S vaccine versus placebo. The receptors come from a person aged 18-60 years who received the Ad26.COV2.S COVID-19 vaccine or a placebo.

The gene calls are TRBV5-1 and TRBJ1-1, with TRBD1 matching over 8 bases. The ends lost 4 bases at V and 1 base at J; junction bases unmatched: 6. This CDR3 contains 15 residues. Looked up from germline, CDR1 is SGHRS and CDR2 is YFSETQ. CDR3: CASSLVQGANTEAFF. The DNA of the CDR3 is TGCGCCAGCAGCCTTGTGCAGGGGGCGAACACTGAAGCTTTCTTT.

J is TRBJ1-5 and V is TRBV30; D unresolved. V lost 0 bases to trimming and J lost 5 bases, with 14 bases between them. Looked up from germline, CDR1 is GTSNPN and CDR2 is SVGIG (reference sequence). This CDR3 comprises 15 residues. CDR3 region: CAWSVRGSWDQPQHF. In DNA, the CDR3 is TGTGCCTGGAGTGTACGGGGTAGCTGGGATCAGCCCCAGCATTTT.

This chain joins TRBV4-3 and TRBJ2-1; the match to TRBD2 covers 9 bases. Germline CDR1 LGHNA, CDR2 YSLEER. The CDR3 runs to 16 residues. V dropped 1 base and J dropped 6; count of bases not matched to a gene: 7. CDR3 protein: CASSQVGGGAFNEQFF. In nucleotides, the CDR3 is TGCGCCAGCAGCCAAGTCGGCGGGGGGGCGTTCAATGAGCAGTTCTTC.

This chain links TRBV18 with TRBJ1-6; D not certain. Germline CDR1 is KGHSH and CDR2 is LQKENI. The CDR3 runs to 14 residues. V shed 3 bases and J shed 11 bases, with 14 bases lying between them. CDR3 DNA: TGTGCCAGCTCACCTACCGCCCAGCCTACACCCCTCCACTTT. Translation: CASSPTAQPTPLHF.

The J gene is TRBJ2-1, the V gene TRBV18, with a weak D call TRBD2 (6 bases). V lost 6 bases and J 10 bases, leaving 13 bases between the germline ends. The length of the CDR3 is 12 residues. Germline assignment: CDR1 KGHSH and CDR2 LQKENI. The CDR3 loop reads CASSQAREEQFF. In nucleotides, the CDR3 is TGTGCCAGCTCCCAAGCCCGGGAGGAGCAGTTCTTC.

V and J are TRBV4-1 and TRBJ1-2, with D hard to call. The V gene lost 1 base and the J gene lost 4 bases, with 13 bases spanning the gap. CDR3 length: 15 residues. Germline V gives CDR1 MGHRA, CDR2 YSYEKL. The CDR3 DNA follows: TGCGCCAGCAGCCAAGGTAGGGCGGACTTCTATGGCTACACCTTC. Translated, it gives CASSQGRADFYGYTF.

The rearrangement joins TRBV12-2 to TRBJ2-3; no check of the table's D call, TRBD2, against the DNA was made. TRBV12-2 is designated a pseudogene. The CDR3 loop spans 15 amino acids. The CDR3 reads CASRLQRRGTDTQYF. The DNA for the CDR3 is TGTGCAAGTCGCTTACAGCGGAGGGGCACAGATACGCAGTATTTT.

This clone has only a few counts. The V call is TRBV28, the J call TRBJ2-1; D is undetermined. This CDR3 comprises 12 residues. V gave up 3 bases and J gave up 15 bases, with 15 bases separating them. The V gene's germline CDR1 is MDHEN and CDR2 SYDVKM. CDR3: CASSFSREPPFF. The CDR3 DNA reads TGTGCCAGCAGTTTCTCAAGGGAACCCCCGTTCTTC.